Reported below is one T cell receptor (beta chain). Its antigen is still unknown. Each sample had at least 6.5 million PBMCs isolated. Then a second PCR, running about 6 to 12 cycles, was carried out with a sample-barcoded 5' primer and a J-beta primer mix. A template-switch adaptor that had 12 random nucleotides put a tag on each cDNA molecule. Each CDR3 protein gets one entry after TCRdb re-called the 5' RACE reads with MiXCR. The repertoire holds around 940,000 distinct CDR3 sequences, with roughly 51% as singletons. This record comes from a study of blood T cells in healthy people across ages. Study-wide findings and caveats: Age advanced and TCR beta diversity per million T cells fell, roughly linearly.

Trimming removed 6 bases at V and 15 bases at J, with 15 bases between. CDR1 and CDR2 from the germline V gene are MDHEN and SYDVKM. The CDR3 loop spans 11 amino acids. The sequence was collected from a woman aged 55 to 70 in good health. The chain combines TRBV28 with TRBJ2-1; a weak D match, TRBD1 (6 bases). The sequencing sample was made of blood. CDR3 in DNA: TGTGCCAGCAGCCAACAGGGAAGATCGTTCTTC. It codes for CASSQQGRSFF.